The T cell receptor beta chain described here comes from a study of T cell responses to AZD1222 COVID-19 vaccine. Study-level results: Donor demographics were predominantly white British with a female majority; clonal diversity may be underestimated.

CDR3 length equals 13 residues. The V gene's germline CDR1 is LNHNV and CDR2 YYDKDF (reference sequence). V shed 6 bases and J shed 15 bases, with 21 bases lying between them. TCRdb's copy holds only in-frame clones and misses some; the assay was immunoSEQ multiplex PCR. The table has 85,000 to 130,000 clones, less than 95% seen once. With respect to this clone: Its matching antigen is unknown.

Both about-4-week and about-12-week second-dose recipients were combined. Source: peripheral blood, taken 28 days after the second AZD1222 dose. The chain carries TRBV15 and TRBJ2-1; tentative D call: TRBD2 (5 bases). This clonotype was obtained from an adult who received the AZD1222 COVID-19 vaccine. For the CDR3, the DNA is TGTGCCACCAGTGCCCCGGGGAAGGGCGCCCGGTTCTTC. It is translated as CATSAPGKGARFF.